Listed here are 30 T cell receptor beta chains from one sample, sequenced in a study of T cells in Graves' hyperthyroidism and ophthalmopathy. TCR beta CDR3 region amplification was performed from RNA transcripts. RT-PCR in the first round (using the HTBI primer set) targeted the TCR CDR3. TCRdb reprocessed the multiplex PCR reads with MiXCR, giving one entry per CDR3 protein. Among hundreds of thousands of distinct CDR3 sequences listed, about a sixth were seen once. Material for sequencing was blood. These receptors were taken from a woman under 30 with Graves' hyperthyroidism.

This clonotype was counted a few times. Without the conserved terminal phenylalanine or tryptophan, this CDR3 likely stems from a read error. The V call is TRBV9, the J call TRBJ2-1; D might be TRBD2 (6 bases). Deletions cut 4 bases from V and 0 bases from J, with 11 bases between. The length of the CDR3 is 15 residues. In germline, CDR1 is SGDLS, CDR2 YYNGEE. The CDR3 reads CASSPSGPSYNEQFL. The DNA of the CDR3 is TGTGCCAGCAGCCCGAGCGGGCCCTCCTACAATGAGCAGTTCCTC.

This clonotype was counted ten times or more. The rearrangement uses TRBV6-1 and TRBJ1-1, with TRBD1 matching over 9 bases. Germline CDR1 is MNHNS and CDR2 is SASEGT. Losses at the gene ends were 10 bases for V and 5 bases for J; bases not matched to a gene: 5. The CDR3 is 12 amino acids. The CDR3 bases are TGTGCCACACACAGGGGGCGAACTGAAGCTTTCTTT. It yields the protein CATHRGRTEAFF.

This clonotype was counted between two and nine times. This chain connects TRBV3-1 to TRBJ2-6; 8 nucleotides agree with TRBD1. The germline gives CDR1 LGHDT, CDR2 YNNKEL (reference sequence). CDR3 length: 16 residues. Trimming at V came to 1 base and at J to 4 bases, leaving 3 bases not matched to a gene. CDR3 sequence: CASSQGTGTGANVLTF. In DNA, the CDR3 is TGTGCCAGCAGCCAAGGGACAGGGACAGGGGCCAACGTCCTGACTTTC.

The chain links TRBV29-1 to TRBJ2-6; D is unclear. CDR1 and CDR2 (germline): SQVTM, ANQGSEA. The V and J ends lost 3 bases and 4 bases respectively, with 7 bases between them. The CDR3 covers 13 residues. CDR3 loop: CSVESWGANVLTF. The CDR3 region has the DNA TGCAGCGTTGAGTCGTGGGGGGCCAACGTCCTGACTTTC.

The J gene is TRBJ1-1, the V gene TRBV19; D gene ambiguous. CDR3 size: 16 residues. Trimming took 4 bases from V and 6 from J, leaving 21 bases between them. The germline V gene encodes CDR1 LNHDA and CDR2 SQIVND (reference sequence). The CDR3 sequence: CASSNPHHSVRPEAFF. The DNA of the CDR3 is TGTGCCAGTAGTAACCCCCACCACAGCGTCCGGCCTGAAGCTTTCTTT.

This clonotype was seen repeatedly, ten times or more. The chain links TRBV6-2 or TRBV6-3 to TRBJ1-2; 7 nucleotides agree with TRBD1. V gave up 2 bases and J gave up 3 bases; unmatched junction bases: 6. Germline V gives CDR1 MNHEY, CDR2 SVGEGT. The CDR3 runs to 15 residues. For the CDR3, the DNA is TGTGCCAGCAGTTACCGGGACAGCCTTTACTATGGCTACACCTTC. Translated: CASSYRDSLYYGYTF.

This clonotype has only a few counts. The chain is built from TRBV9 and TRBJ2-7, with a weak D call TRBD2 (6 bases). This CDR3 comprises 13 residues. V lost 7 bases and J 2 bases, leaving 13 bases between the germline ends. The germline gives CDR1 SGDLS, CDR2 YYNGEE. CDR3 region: CASGGYETYEQYF. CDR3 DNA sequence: TGTGCCAGCGGGGGGTACGAAACCTACGAGCAGTACTTC.

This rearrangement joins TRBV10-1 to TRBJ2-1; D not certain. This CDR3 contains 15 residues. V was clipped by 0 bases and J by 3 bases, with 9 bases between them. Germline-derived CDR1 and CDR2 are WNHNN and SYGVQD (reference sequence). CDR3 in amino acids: CASSESDLGYNEQFF. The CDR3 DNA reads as TGCGCCAGCAGTGAGTCGGATTTAGGCTACAATGAGCAGTTCTTC.

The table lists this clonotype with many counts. CDR3 loop: CSATSGSTFLYNEQFF. CDR3 bases: TGCAGTGCTACTAGCGGGAGCACCTTTTTGTACAATGAGCAGTTCTTC. The chain carries TRBV20-1 and TRBJ2-1, with TRBD2 identical over 10 bases. CDR3 length: 16 amino acids. J was trimmed by 4 bases and V by 4 bases; bases with no gene match: 10. Per the germline V gene, CDR1 is DFQATT and CDR2 is SNEGSKA (reference sequence).

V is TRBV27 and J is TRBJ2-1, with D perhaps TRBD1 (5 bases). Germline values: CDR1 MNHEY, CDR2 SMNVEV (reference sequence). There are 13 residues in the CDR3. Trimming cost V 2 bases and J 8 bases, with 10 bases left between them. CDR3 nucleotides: TGTGCCAGCAGTTTAGTGGGGCCCTATGAGCAGTTCTTC. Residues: CASSLVGPYEQFF.

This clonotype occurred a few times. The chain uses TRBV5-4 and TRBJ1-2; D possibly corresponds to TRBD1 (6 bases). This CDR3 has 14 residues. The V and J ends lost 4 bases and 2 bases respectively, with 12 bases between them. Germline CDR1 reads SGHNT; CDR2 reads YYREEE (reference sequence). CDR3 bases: TGTGCCAGCAGCGCGCCCAGGGGAAACTATGGCTACACCTTC. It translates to CASSAPRGNYGYTF.

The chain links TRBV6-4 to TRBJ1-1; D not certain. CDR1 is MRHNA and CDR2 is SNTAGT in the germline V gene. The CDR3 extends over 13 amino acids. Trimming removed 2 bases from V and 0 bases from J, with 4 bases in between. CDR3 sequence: CASSDALNTEAFF. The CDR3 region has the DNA TGTGCCAGCAGTGACGCACTGAACACTGAAGCTTTCTTT.

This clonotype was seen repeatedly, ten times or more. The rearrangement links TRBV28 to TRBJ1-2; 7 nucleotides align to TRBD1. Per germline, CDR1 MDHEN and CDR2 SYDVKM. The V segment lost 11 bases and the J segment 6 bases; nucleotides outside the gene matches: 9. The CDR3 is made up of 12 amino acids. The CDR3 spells CALRDRFDGYTF. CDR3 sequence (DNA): TGTGCCCTCCGGGACAGATTTGATGGCTACACCTTC.

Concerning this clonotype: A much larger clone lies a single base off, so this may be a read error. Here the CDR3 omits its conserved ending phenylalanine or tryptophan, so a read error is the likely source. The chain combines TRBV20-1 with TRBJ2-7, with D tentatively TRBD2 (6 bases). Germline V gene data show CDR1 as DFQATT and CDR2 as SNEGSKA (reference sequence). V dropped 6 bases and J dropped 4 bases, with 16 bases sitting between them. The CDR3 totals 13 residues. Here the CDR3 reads CSAGGRSGYEQYL. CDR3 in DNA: TGCAGTGCGGGGGGTCGATCCGGTTACGAGCAGTACCTC.

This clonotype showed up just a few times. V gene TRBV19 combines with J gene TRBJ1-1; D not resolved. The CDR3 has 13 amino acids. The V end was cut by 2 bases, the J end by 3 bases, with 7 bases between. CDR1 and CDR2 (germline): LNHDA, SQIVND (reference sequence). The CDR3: CASSIREDTEAFF. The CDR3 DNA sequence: TGTGCCAGTAGTATAAGAGAGGACACTGAAGCTTTCTTT.

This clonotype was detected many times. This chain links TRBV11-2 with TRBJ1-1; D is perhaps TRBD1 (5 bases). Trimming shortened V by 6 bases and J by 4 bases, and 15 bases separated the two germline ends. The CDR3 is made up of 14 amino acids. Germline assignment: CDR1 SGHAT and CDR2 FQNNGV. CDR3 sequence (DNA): TGTGCCAGCAGTCCCCAAGGGCAGGGCACTGAAGCTTTCTTT. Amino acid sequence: CASSPQGQGTEAFF.

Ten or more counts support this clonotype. CDR3 DNA: TGTGCCAGCAAGGGGGACCTACAGTTTCAGCCCCAGCATTTT. Its translation: CASKGDLQFQPQHF. The chain is built from TRBV6-2 or TRBV6-3 and TRBJ1-5; D may be TRBD1 (6 bases). Germline V gene sequence: CDR1 MNHEY, CDR2 SVGEGT. V lost 7 bases, J lost 6 bases, and 16 bases lay in between. This CDR3 has 14 residues.

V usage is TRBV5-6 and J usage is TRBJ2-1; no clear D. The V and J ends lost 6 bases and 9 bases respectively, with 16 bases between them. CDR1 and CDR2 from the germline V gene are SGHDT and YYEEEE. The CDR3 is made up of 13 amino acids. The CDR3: CASTSPITGEQFF. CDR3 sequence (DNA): TGTGCCAGCACTTCCCCCATCACGGGTGAGCAGTTCTTC.

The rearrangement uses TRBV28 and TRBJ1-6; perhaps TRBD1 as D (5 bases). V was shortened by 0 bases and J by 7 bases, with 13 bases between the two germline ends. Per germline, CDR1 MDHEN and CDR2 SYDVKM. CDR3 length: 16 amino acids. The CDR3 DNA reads TGTGCCAGCAGTTTATGGGGAGGGGCCGAGAATTCACCCCTCCACTTT. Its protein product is CASSLWGGAENSPLHF.

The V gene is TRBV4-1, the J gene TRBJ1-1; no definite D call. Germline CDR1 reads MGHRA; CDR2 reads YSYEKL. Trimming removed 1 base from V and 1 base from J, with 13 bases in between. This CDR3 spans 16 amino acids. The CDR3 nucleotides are TGCGCCAGCAGCCAAGGCACGTGGGAAGGGAACACTGAAGCTTTCTTT. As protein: CASSQGTWEGNTEAFF.

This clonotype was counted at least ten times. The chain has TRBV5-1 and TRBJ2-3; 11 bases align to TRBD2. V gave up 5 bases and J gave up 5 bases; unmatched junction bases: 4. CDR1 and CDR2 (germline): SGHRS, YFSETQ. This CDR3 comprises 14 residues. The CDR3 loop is CASRLAGVGDTQYF. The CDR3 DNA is TGCGCCAGCAGACTAGCGGGAGTGGGAGATACGCAGTATTTT. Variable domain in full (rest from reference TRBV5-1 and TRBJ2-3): KAGVTQTPRYLIKTRGQQVTLSCSPISGHRSVSWYQQTPGQGLQFLFEYFSETQRNKGNFPGRFSGRQFSNSRSEMNVSTLELGDSALYLCASRLAGVGDTQYFGPGTRLTVL.

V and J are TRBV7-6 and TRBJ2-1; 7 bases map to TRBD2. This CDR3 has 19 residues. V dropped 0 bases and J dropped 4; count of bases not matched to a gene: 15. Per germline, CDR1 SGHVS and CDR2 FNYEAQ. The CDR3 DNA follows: TGTGCCAGCAGCTTAGCGGTCACGGGAGGCCCCCGGGTGTACAATGAGCAGTTCTTC. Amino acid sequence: CASSLAVTGGPRVYNEQFF.

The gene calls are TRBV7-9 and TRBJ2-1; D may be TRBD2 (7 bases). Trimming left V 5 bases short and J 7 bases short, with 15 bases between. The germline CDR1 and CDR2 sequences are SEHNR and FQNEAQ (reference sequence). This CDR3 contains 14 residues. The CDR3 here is CASSLSRGANEQFF. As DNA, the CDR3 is TGTGCCAGCAGCCTTAGTCGGGGGGCAAATGAGCAGTTCTTC.

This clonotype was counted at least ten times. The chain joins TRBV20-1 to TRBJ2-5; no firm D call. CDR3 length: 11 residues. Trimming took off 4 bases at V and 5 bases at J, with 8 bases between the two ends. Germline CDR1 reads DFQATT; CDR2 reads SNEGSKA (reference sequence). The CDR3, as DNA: TGCAGTGCTATTGCTCGGGAGACCCAGTACTTC. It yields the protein CSAIARETQYF.

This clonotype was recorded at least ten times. The CDR3 DNA is TGTGCCAGCAGGAGGTTTGGTGGGTTCTATGGCTACACCTTC. The encoded protein is CASRRFGGFYGYTF. This chain connects TRBV2 to TRBJ1-2; D gene unclear. This CDR3 region has 14 residues. V lost 6 bases and J 4 bases, leaving 15 bases between the germline ends. Germline V gene data show CDR1 as SNHLY and CDR2 as FYNNEI.

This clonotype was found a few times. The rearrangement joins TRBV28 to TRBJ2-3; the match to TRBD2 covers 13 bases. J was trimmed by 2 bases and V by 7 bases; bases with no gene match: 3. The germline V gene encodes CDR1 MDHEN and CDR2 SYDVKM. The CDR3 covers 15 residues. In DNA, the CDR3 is TGTGCCAGCATGGGACTAGCGGGAAACACAGATACGCAGTATTTT. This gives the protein CASMGLAGNTDTQYF.

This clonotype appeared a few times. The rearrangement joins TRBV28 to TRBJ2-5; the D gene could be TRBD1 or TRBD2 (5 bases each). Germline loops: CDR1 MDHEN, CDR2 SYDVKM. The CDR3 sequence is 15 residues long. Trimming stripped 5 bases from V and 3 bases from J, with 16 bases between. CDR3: CASSIPGPWEETQYF. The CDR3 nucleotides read TGTGCCAGCAGTATACCGGGACCGTGGGAAGAGACCCAGTACTTC.

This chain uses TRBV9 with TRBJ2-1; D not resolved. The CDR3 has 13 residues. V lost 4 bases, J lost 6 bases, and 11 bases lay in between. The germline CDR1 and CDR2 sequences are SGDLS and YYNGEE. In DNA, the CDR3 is TGTGCCAGCAGCCCCCGGTCAGGCAATGAGCAGTTCTTC. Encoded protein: CASSPRSGNEQFF.

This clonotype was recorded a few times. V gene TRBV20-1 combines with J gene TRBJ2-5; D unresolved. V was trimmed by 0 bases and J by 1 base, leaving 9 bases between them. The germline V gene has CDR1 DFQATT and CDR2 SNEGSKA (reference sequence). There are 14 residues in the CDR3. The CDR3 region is CSARDAVLQETQYF. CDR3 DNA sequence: TGCAGTGCTAGAGATGCGGTTCTCCAAGAGACCCAGTACTTC.

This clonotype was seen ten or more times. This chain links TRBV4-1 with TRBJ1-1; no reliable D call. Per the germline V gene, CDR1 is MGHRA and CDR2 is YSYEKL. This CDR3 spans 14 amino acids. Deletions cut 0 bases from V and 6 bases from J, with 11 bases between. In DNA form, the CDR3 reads TGCGCCAGCAGCCAAGAGTATATCGGCGCTGAAGCTTTCTTT. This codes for CASSQEYIGAEAFF.